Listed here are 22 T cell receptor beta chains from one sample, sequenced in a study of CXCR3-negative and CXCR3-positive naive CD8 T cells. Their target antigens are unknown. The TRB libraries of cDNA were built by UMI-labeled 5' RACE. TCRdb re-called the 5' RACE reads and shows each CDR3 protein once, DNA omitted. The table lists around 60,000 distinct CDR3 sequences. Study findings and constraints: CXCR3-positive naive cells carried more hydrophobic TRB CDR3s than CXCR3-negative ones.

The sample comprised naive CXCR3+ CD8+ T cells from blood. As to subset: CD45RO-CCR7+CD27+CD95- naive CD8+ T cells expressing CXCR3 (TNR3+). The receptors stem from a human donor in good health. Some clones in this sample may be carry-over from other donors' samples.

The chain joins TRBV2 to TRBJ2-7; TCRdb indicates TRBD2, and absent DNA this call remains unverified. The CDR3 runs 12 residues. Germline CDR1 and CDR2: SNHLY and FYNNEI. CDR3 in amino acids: CARRLAGYEQYF.

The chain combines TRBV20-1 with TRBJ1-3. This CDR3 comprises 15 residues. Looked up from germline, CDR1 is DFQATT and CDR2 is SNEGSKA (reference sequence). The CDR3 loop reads CSARGRANSGNTIYF.

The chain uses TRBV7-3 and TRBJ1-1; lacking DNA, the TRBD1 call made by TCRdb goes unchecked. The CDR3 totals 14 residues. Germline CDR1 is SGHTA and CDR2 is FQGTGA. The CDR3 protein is CASSPSYGGTEAFF.

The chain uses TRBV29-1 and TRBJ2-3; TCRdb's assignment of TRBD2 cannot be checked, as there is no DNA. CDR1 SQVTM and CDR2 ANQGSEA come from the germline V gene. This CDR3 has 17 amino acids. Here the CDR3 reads CSVEDQGAGTTTDTQYF.

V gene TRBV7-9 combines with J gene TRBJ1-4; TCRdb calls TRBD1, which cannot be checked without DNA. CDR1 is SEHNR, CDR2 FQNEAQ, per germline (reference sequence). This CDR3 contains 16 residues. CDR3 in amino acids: CASSLAHRVANEKLFF.

The CDR3 is CASSARGLAGTGETQYF. V usage is TRBV7-8 and J usage is TRBJ2-5; TCRdb's D gene call, TRBD2, goes unchecked for lack of DNA. Germline V CDR1 and CDR2: SGHVS, FQNEAQ. The CDR3 totals 17 residues.

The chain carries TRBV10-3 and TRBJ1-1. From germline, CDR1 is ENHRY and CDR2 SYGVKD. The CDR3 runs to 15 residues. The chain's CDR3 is CASSYSARRGAEAFF.

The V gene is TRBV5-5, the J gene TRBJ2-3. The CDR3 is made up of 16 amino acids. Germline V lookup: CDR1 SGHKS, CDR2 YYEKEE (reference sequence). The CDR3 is CASSLEAGRSTDTQYF. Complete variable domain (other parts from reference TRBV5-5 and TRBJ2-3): DAGVTQSPTHLIKTRGQQVTLRCSPISGHKSVSWYQQVLGQGPQFIFQYYEKEERGRGNFPDRFSARQFPNYSSELNVNALLLGDSALYLCASSLEAGRSTDTQYFGPGTRLTVL.

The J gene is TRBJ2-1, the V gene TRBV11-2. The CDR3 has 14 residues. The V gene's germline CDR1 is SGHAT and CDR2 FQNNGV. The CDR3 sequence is CASSLDRLYNEQFF.

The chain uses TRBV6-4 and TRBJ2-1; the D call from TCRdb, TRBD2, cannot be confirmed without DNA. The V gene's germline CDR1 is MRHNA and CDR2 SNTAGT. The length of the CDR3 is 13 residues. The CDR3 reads CASALRDRDEQFF.

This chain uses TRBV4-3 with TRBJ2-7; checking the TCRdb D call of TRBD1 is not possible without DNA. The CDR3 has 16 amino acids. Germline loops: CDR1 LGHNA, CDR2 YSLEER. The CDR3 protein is CASSQDRWTVSYEQYF.

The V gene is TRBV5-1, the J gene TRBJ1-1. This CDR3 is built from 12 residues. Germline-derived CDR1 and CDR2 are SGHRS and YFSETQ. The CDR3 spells CASSPRGVGAFF.

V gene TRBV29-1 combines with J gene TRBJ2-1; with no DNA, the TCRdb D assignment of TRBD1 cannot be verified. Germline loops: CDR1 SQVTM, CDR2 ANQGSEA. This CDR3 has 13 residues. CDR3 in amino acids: CSVAPSGYNEQFF.

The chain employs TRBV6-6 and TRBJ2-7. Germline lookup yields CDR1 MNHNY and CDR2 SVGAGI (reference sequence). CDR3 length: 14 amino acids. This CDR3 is CASTPTPPAYEQYF.

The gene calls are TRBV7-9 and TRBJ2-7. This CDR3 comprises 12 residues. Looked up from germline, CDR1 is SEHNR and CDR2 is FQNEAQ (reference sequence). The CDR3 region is CASSAGTYEQYF.

The CDR3 region is CSAPGTLWETQYF. V usage is TRBV20-1 and J usage is TRBJ2-5; the TCRdb D gene call, TRBD1, has no DNA to confirm it. CDR1 is DFQATT, CDR2 SNEGSKA, per germline (reference sequence). The length of the CDR3 is 13 residues.

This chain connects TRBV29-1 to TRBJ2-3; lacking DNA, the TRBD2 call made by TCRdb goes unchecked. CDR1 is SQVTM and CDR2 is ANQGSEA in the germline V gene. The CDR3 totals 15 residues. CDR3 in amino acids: CSVEDPQAGADTQYF.

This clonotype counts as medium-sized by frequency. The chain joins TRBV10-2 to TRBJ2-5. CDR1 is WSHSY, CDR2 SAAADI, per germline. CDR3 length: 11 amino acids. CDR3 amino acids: CASRKTGTQYF.

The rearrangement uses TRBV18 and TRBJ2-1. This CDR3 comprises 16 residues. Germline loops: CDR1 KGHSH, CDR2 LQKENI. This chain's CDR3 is CASSPAALGTYNEQFF.

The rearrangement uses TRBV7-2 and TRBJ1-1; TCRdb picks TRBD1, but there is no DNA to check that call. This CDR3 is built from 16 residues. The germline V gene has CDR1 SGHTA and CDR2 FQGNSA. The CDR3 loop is CASSPTGNGLNTEAFF.

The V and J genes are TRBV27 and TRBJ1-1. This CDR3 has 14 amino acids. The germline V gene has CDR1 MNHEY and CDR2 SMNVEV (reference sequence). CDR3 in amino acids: CASSLAGVGTEAFF.

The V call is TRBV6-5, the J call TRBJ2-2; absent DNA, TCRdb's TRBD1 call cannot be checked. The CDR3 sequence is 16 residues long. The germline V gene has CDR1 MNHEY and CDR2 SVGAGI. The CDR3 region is CASSYSEQGRTGELFF.